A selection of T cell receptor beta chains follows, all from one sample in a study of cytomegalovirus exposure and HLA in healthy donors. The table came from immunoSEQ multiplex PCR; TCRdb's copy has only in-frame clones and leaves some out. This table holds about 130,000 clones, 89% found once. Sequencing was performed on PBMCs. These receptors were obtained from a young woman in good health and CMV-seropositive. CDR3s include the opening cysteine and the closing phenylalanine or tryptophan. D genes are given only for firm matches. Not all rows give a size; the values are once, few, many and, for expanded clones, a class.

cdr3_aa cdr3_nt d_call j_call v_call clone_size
CASSLSSQSNEQFF TGTGCCAGCAGCTTGAGCTCCCAAAGCAATGAGCAGTTCTTC . TRBJ2-1 TRBV5-4 .
CASSLRQGFAGELFF TGTGCCAGCAGCTTGCGACAGGGTTTCGCCGGGGAGCTGTTTTTT TRBD1 TRBJ2-2 TRBV5-6 .
CAISRDSEAFF TGTGCCATCAGCCGGGACAGTGAAGCTTTCTTT TRBD1 TRBJ1-1 TRBV10-3 .
CASSLSGGNIQYF TGTGCCAGCAGCTTAAGCGGGGGCAACATTCAGTACTTC TRBD2 TRBJ2-4 TRBV11-2 .
CASSARTSLTDTQYF TGTGCCAGCAGCGCTCGGACTAGCCTGACAGATACGCAGTATTTT TRBD2 TRBJ2-3 TRBV9 .
CAWSVQGVKTQYF TGTGCCTGGAGTGTACAGGGAGTAAAGACCCAGTACTTC . TRBJ2-5 TRBV30 .
CASSFPGYYNEQFF TGTGCCAGCAGTTTTCCAGGGTACTACAATGAGCAGTTCTTC . TRBJ2-1 TRBV28 .
CASSRGQGPYNYGYTF TGCGCCAGCAGCAGGGGACAGGGACCCTACAACTATGGCTACACCTTC TRBD1 TRBJ1-2 TRBV5-1 .
CAISPGQERSSYEQYF TGTGCCATCAGCCCCGGACAGGAGAGAAGCTCCTACGAGCAGTACTTC TRBD1 TRBJ2-7 TRBV10-3 .
CASSKTRTGEGYTF TGTGCCAGCAGTAAAACCCGGACAGGGGAAGGCTACACCTTC TRBD1 TRBJ1-2 TRBV7-6 .
CASSPREGDGQPQHF TGCGCCAGCAGCCCCCGGGAGGGGGATGGGCAGCCCCAGCATTTT . TRBJ1-5 TRBV4-1 .
CASSLYGGHNYGYTF TGTGCCAGCAGTTTATACGGGGGGCACAACTATGGCTACACCTTC . TRBJ1-2 TRBV27 .
CASSIGNGDQPQHF TGTGCCAGTAGTATTGGTAACGGGGATCAGCCCCAGCATTTT . TRBJ1-5 TRBV19 .
CASRRIGGESYEQYF TGCGCCAGCAGACGGATTGGGGGGGAGTCCTACGAGCAGTACTTC TRBD2 TRBJ2-7 TRBV4-1 .
CASSLNAGGLYEQYF TGTGCCAGCAGCCTGAATGCGGGGGGATTGTACGAGCAGTACTTC TRBD2 TRBJ2-7 TRBV27 .
CASSAYTSVGTGELFF TGTGCCAGCAGCGCGTACACTAGCGTCGGCACCGGGGAGCTGTTTTTT TRBD2 TRBJ2-2 TRBV9 .
CASSSTDRAQYF TGTGCCAGCAGCTCGACCGACAGGGCCCAGTACTTC TRBD1 TRBJ2-7 TRBV5-4 .
CASSSLGRGQDTQYF TGCGCCAGCAGCTCTTTAGGGCGGGGGCAAGATACGCAGTATTTT . TRBJ2-3 TRBV5-1 .
CASSYWQGTDTQYF TGTGCCAGCAGTTACTGGCAGGGGACAGATACGCAGTATTTT . TRBJ2-3 TRBV6-5 .
CASSLGSGRYNEQFF TGTGCCAGCAGCTTAGGGAGCGGGAGGTACAATGAGCAGTTCTTC TRBD2 TRBJ2-1 TRBV11-3 .
CASSESEGGQFNEQFF TGCGCCAGCAGTGAGTCTGAGGGGGGGCAGTTCAATGAGCAGTTCTTC . TRBJ2-1 TRBV10-1 .
CATSRDAKGLGGNTIYF TGTGCCACCAGCAGAGATGCAAAGGGGCTAGGTGGAAACACCATATATTTT . TRBJ1-3 TRBV15 once
CASSLTGPYGYTF TGTGCCAGCAGCTTAACTGGGCCCTATGGCTACACCTTC . TRBJ1-2 TRBV5-4 .
CASSPGWRDTEAFF TGTGCCAGCTCACCCGGTTGGAGGGACACTGAAGCTTTCTTT . TRBJ1-1 TRBV18 .
CASTRYGGADTQYF TGTGCCAGCACTAGGTACGGAGGGGCAGATACGCAGTATTTT . TRBJ2-3 TRBV27 few
CASRMAGGPQHF TGTGCCAGCAGGATGGCCGGGGGGCCCCAGCATTTT . TRBJ1-5 TRBV6-5 .
CASSLASGGGNEQFF TGTGCCAGCAGCTTAGCTAGCGGGGGGGGCAATGAGCAGTTCTTC TRBD2 TRBJ2-1 TRBV7-9 .
CASSESLAGGHEQYF TGTGCCAGCAGTGAAAGTCTAGCGGGGGGGCACGAGCAGTACTTC TRBD2 TRBJ2-7 TRBV2 .
CAISESRDRSYEQYF TGTGCCATCAGTGAGTCACGAGACAGATCCTACGAGCAGTACTTC . TRBJ2-7 TRBV10-3 once
CASSVARQKPYGYTF TGTGCCAGCAGCGTAGCTAGGCAGAAACCCTATGGCTACACCTTC . TRBJ1-2 TRBV9 .
CASSLDRAGKYSNQPQHF TGTGCCAGCAGTTTGGACAGGGCCGGGAAATATAGCAATCAGCCCCAGCATTTT TRBD1 TRBJ1-5 TRBV28 .
CASGLPQRTSGDYNEQFF TGTGCTAGTGGTTTGCCTCAACGGACTAGCGGAGACTACAATGAGCAGTTCTTC TRBD2 TRBJ2-1 TRBV12-5 .
CASSVTAENSPLHF TGTGCCAGCAGCGTAACGGCGGAGAATTCACCCCTCCACTTT . TRBJ1-6 TRBV9 .
CASSPRTSGGSQYF TGTGCCAGCAGTCCCCGGACTAGCGGAGGGTCCCAGTACTTC TRBD2 TRBJ2-5 TRBV27 once
CASSLVGTGGASNYGYTF TGTGCCAGCAGCTTAGTTGGGACAGGGGGCGCGTCGAACTATGGCTACACCTTC TRBD1 TRBJ1-2 TRBV7-2 .
CASSQVLAGVSTDTQYF TGCGCCAGCAGCCAAGTACTAGCGGGGGTTAGCACAGATACGCAGTATTTT TRBD2 TRBJ2-3 TRBV4-1 .
CASSERPEGYTF TGTGCCAGTAGTGAGCGCCCTGAGGGCTACACCTTC . TRBJ1-2 TRBV19 .
CASSQGTIAAYEQYF TGCGCCAGCAGCCAAGGAACCATAGCCGCCTACGAGCAGTACTTC . TRBJ2-7 TRBV4-3 .
CASSYSLAGSTQYF TGTGCCAGCAGTTACTCACTAGCGGGGTCAACCCAGTACTTC TRBD2 TRBJ2-5 TRBV6-5 .
CASTLTGETSPLHF TGTGCCAGTACCCTGACAGGGGAAACTTCACCCCTCCACTTT TRBD1 TRBJ1-6 TRBV19 .
CASSLGGYGGIRNYGYTF TGTGCCAGCAGCTTAGGGGGTTACGGGGGGATTCGGAACTATGGCTACACCTTC . TRBJ1-2 TRBV11-2 .
CASSPSPSSSPGTSGGSTDTQYF TGTGCCAGCAGTCCCAGCCCCTCGTCTAGTCCCGGGACTAGCGGGGGATCCACAGATACGCAGTATTTT TRBD2 TRBJ2-3 TRBV27 .
CASSIARDTEAFF TGTGCCAGTAGTATCGCCAGGGACACTGAAGCTTTCTTT . TRBJ1-1 TRBV19 .
CASSTTGPSYEQYF TGTGCCAGCAGTACCACAGGACCCTCCTACGAGCAGTACTTC . TRBJ2-7 TRBV2 few
CASSYSRVEAFF TGTGCCAGCAGTTACTCTCGGGTTGAAGCTTTCTTT . TRBJ1-1 TRBV6-6 .
CASSLDDRTSYGYTF TGTGCCAGCAGCTTGGATGACAGGACCAGCTATGGCTACACCTTC . TRBJ1-2 TRBV5-8 .
CASRGQGEETQYF TGTGCCAGCAGGGGACAGGGGGAAGAGACCCAGTACTTC TRBD1 TRBJ2-5 TRBV7-3 .
CASRWGPLGNQPQHF TGTGCCAGCAGGTGGGGGCCCCTGGGGAATCAGCCCCAGCATTTT . TRBJ1-5 TRBV2 once
CASSLWELAGGPGELFF TGTGCCAGCAGTTTATGGGAATTAGCGGGGGGGCCCGGGGAGCTGTTTTTT TRBD2 TRBJ2-2 TRBV28 few
CASSSRGDTEAFF TGTGCCAGCAGCTCCCGGGGGGACACTGAAGCTTTCTTT . TRBJ1-1 TRBV11-3 once